A single sample gave rise to the 9 T cell receptor beta chains below, sequenced in a study of T cell changes during pregnancy in multiple sclerosis. Repertoires were generated with immunoSEQ multiplex PCR, while TCRdb's copy carries only in-frame clones and drops some. This table has fewer than 85,000 clones, 85% to 95% appearing once. The sample here was peripheral blood, taken in the third trimester of pregnancy. The receptors originated from a female donor in good health, enrolled as a control in a pregnancy study.

This chain joins TRBV6-1 and TRBJ2-7; TRBD1 aligns across 10 bases. Germline values: CDR1 MNHNS, CDR2 SASEGT. The CDR3 covers 14 residues. Trimming removed 5 bases from V and 4 bases from J; junction bases left unmatched: 5. The chain's CDR3 is CASSPGTGDYEQYF. DNA of the CDR3: TGTGCCAGCAGTCCCGGGACAGGGGATTACGAGCAGTACTTC.

The V gene is TRBV2, the J gene TRBJ2-1; TRBD2 matches 9 bases. This CDR3 is 15 amino acids long. Germline V CDR1 and CDR2: SNHLY, FYNNEI. The V and J ends lost 7 bases and 5 bases, in that order; junction bases with no gene match: 9. The CDR3 loop reads CASTASGVWDNEQFF. The CDR3 nucleotides are TGTGCCAGCACGGCTAGCGGGGTGTGGGACAATGAGCAGTTCTTC.

This clone was recorded once. This rearrangement joins TRBV4-1 to TRBJ1-1, with D unresolved. The CDR3 has 14 amino acids. Germline lookup yields CDR1 MGHRA and CDR2 YSYEKL. V was cut by 0 bases and J by 0 bases, with 5 bases left in between. The CDR3 DNA follows: TGCGCCAGCAGCCAAGAAGAGATGAACACTGAAGCTTTCTTT. Translation gives CASSQEEMNTEAFF.

The chain couples TRBV7-2 to TRBJ1-1, with D unclear. Trimming cost V 1 base and J 1 base, with 7 bases left between them. Germline values: CDR1 SGHTA, CDR2 FQGNSA. The CDR3 is made up of 14 amino acids. CDR3 nucleotides: TGTGCCAGCAGCTTAGTTCCGGGGAACACTGAAGCTTTCTTT. Translated, it gives CASSLVPGNTEAFF. The variable domain in full, with the rest retrieved from reference TRBV7-2 and TRBJ1-1, is GAGVSQSPSNKVTEKGKDVELRCDPISGHTALYWYRQSLGQGLEFLIYFQGNSAPDKSGLPSDRFSAERTGGSVSTLTIQRTQQEDSAVYLCASSLVPGNTEAFFGQGTRLTVV.

The chain links TRBV7-2 to TRBJ2-7; a weak D match, TRBD1 (5 bases). Deletions cut 8 bases from V and 3 bases from J, with 14 bases between. Germline V gene lookup returns CDR1 SGHTA and CDR2 FQGNSA. The CDR3 covers 13 residues. CDR3 region: CASRGTGVYEQYF. CDR3 sequence (DNA): TGTGCCAGCCGAGGAACAGGCGTCTACGAGCAGTACTTC.

This clone has more than one count but fewer than ten. The V call is TRBV4-3, the J call TRBJ2-2; 7 bases are shared with TRBD1. Unmatched junction bases numbered 3, after V lost 0 bases and J lost 5 bases. The CDR3 has 15 residues. The germline CDR1 and CDR2 sequences are LGHNA and YSLEER. This CDR3 reads CASSQDPGGTGELFF. In nucleotides, the CDR3 is TGCGCCAGCAGCCAAGATCCAGGGGGAACCGGGGAGCTGTTTTTT.

The chain recombines TRBV27 with TRBJ1-3; unclear D gene. CDR1 is MNHEY and CDR2 is SMNVEV in the germline V gene (reference sequence). V was shortened by 2 bases and J by 1 base, with 6 bases between the two germline ends. The CDR3 runs 14 residues. The CDR3 protein is CASSLVPSGNTIYF. The CDR3 region has the DNA TGTGCCAGCAGTTTAGTCCCTTCTGGAAACACCATATATTTT.

The chain combines TRBV2 with TRBJ2-2, with D maybe TRBD2 (5 bases). This CDR3 is built from 14 residues. Per the germline V gene, CDR1 is SNHLY and CDR2 is FYNNEI. Trimming removed 6 bases at V and 4 bases at J, with 12 bases between. CDR3 loop: CASRETNPTGELFF. The CDR3, as DNA: TGTGCCAGCAGGGAGACTAACCCCACCGGGGAGCTGTTTTTT. The full variable domain, rest sourced from reference TRBV2 and TRBJ2-2, is EPEVTQTPSHQVTQMGQEVILRCVPISNHLYFYWYRQILGQKVEFLVSFYNNEISEKSEIFDDQFSVERPDGSNFTLKIRSTKLEDSAMYFCASRETNPTGELFFGEGSRLTVL.

This chain uses TRBV5-4 with TRBJ1-1; maybe TRBD1 (6 bases). The CDR3 length is 17 residues. With 2 bases removed from V and 1 base from J, the gap between germline ends came to 18 bases. The germline gives CDR1 SGHNT, CDR2 YYREEE (reference sequence). Here the CDR3 DNA reads TGTGCCAGCAGCTTTCAGGGGTTCGGATTAGGGAACACTGAAGCTTTCTTT. It is translated as CASSFQGFGLGNTEAFF. The whole variable domain, remainder taken from reference TRBV5-4 and TRBJ1-1, is ETGVTQSPTHLIKTRGQQVTLRCSSQSGHNTVSWYQQALGQGPQFIFQYYREEENGRGNFPPRFSGLQFPNYSSELNVNALELDDSALYLCASSFQGFGLGNTEAFFGQGTRLTVV.